The 29 T cell receptor beta chains presented below share a single source sample, sequenced in a study of T cell responses to AZD1222 COVID-19 vaccine. TCRdb's table, derived via immunoSEQ multiplex PCR, lists solely in-frame clones and lacks some. The data contain under 200,000 clones, roughly 90% of them seen just once; the ten biggest clones take up approximately 5.7%. The input for sequencing was peripheral blood, taken on day 0 of AZD1222 vaccination. These receptors were collected from an adult in good health.

The chain has TRBV28 and TRBJ2-2; D is ambiguous. Per germline, CDR1 MDHEN and CDR2 SYDVKM. The V end lost 4 bases, the J end lost 5 bases, and 5 bases lay between the germline ends. The CDR3 runs to 12 residues. For the CDR3, the DNA is TGTGCCAGCAGTTCCATAACCGGGGAGCTGTTTTTT. This translates into CASSSITGELFF.

About this clone itself: Within the sample, other DNA sequences also encode this same CDR3. CDR3 in amino acids: CSASQGAGANVLTF. CDR3 sequence (DNA): TGCAGTGCTAGTCAAGGGGCCGGGGCCAACGTCCTGACTTTC. The gene calls are TRBV20-1 and TRBJ2-6, with D tentatively TRBD1 (5 bases). The germline V and J ends were trimmed by 3 bases and 4 bases, with 10 bases remaining between them. The CDR3 sequence is 14 residues long. Germline CDR1 is DFQATT and CDR2 is SNEGSKA (reference sequence).

This clone came up once. The V gene is TRBV15, the J gene TRBJ1-2, with 7 bases that match TRBD1. V shed 5 bases, J shed 2 bases, and the junction held 14 bases outside the gene matches. Germline V gives CDR1 LNHNV, CDR2 YYDKDF (reference sequence). The length of the CDR3 is 17 residues. CDR3 DNA sequence: TGTGCCACCAGCCCAGGCCTTACAGGGGCCTTCAACTATGGCTACACCTTC. This gives the protein CATSPGLTGAFNYGYTF.

The V call is TRBV28, the J call TRBJ1-3; no definite D call. Germline V gene sequence: CDR1 MDHEN, CDR2 SYDVKM. V lost 6 bases, J lost 3 bases, and 15 bases lay in between. This CDR3 spans 15 amino acids. As DNA, the CDR3 is TGTGCCAGCAGCCCTCGGTCAGTCTTTGGAAACACCATATATTTT. The encoded protein is CASSPRSVFGNTIYF.

The chain has TRBV21-1 and TRBJ1-4. TRBV21-1 is assigned pseudogene status. This CDR3 has 15 amino acids. The CDR3 loop is CASSKGRDSNEKLFF. The CDR3 nucleotides are TGTGCCAGCAGCAAAGGACGCGATTCAAATGAAAAACTGTTTTTT.

The V and J genes are TRBV5-5 and TRBJ2-2, with D unresolved. This CDR3 spans 15 amino acids. The ends were cut back, 1 base at V and 5 bases at J, with 12 bases in the middle. Germline CDR1 reads SGHKS; CDR2 reads YYEKEE (reference sequence). The CDR3 sequence is CASSLLSGPTGELFF. Written as DNA, the CDR3 is TGTGCCAGCAGCTTGTTGAGTGGCCCGACCGGGGAGCTGTTTTTT.

The chain joins TRBV7-2 to TRBJ1-5, with a weak D call TRBD1 (5 bases). Trimming shortened V by 5 bases and J by 5 bases, and 13 bases separated the two germline ends. The length of the CDR3 is 14 residues. Germline V lookup: CDR1 SGHTA, CDR2 FQGNSA. CDR3 amino acids: CASSTQGNHQPQHF. The CDR3 DNA sequence: TGTGCCAGCAGCACCCAGGGTAACCATCAGCCCCAGCATTTT.

The rearrangement joins TRBV30 to TRBJ2-6; a weak D match, TRBD1 (6 bases). CDR3 length equals 13 residues. V lost 6 bases and J lost 3, with 9 bases in between. The germline V gene encodes CDR1 GTSNPN and CDR2 SVGIG (reference sequence). The CDR3 protein is CACYRVGANVLTF. For the CDR3, the DNA is TGTGCCTGTTACAGGGTTGGGGCCAACGTCCTGACTTTC.

V is TRBV19 and J is TRBJ2-7, with 11 nucleotides matching TRBD1. The V and J ends lost 3 bases and 6 bases, in that order; junction bases with no gene match: 1. Germline V lookup: CDR1 LNHDA, CDR2 SQIVND (reference sequence). CDR3 size: 13 residues. CDR3 DNA: TGTGCCAGTAGTATGGACAGGGGGCGCGAGCAGTACTTC. It yields the protein CASSMDRGREQYF.

The gene calls are TRBV19 and TRBJ2-1; TRBD2 is a possible D gene (7 bases). V was shortened by 1 base and J by 5 bases, with 15 bases between the two germline ends. Germline V gene data show CDR1 as LNHDA and CDR2 as SQIVND (reference sequence). The CDR3 runs to 16 residues. CDR3 amino acids: CASSIGSGGENNEQFF. The DNA of the CDR3 is TGTGCCAGTAGTATAGGGTCGGGGGGCGAGAACAATGAGCAGTTCTTC.

The chain employs TRBV19 and TRBJ1-2; the match to TRBD1 covers 7 bases. The J segment lost 6 bases and the V segment lost 6 bases, leaving 7 bases of the junction unmatched. Germline V gene lookup returns CDR1 LNHDA and CDR2 SQIVND (reference sequence). There are 13 residues in the CDR3. The CDR3 is CASRARGKDGYTF. The CDR3 bases are TGTGCCAGTAGGGCCAGGGGGAAAGATGGCTACACCTTC.

This chain uses TRBV2 with TRBJ2-7; TRBD2 matches 10 bases. Germline V gene lookup returns CDR1 SNHLY and CDR2 FYNNEI. The CDR3 length is 12 residues. V trimming: 6 bases; J trimming: 7 bases; junction bases outside the gene matches: 3. The CDR3 region is CASSLAGVEQYF. The CDR3 bases are TGTGCCAGCAGCCTAGCGGGAGTTGAGCAGTACTTC.

This chain connects TRBV27 to TRBJ2-3; the D gene is possibly TRBD2 (6 bases). This CDR3 comprises 14 residues. Germline values: CDR1 MNHEY, CDR2 SMNVEV (reference sequence). With 5 bases removed from V and 4 bases from J, the gap between germline ends came to 13 bases. In DNA, the CDR3 is TGTGCCAGCAGTCCTCTAGCGACACCAGATACGCAGTATTTT. Translated: CASSPLATPDTQYF.

The V and J genes are TRBV5-1 and TRBJ1-5; no clear D. CDR3 size: 16 residues. The V gene lost 5 bases and the J gene lost 0 bases, with 15 bases spanning the gap. In germline, CDR1 is SGHRS, CDR2 YFSETQ. For the CDR3, the DNA is TGCGCCAGCAGTCCCTTACCGGGGAATAGCAATCAGCCCCAGCATTTT. This translates into CASSPLPGNSNQPQHF.

This clone is labeled medium-sized. This chain connects TRBV9 to TRBJ2-7, with 10 bases that match TRBD1. Germline V CDR1 and CDR2: SGDLS, YYNGEE. The CDR3 has 16 residues. The ends lost 4 bases at V and 5 bases at J; junction bases unmatched: 12. For the CDR3, the DNA is TGTGCCAGCAGCCCCCTGGGACAGGGGATTTCGGACGAGCAGTACTTC. Protein: CASSPLGQGISDEQYF.

The chain combines TRBV6-2 or TRBV6-3 with TRBJ1-2, with D uncertain. This CDR3 spans 14 amino acids. Germline-derived CDR1 and CDR2 are MNHEY and SVGEGT. Trimming took off 5 bases at V and 4 bases at J, with 14 bases between the two ends. CDR3 sequence reads: CASSGPGGFYGYTF. CDR3 sequence (DNA): TGTGCCAGCAGTGGGCCGGGCGGATTCTATGGCTACACCTTC.

The chain couples TRBV2 to TRBJ2-1, with TRBD2 matching 11 bases. J lost 3 bases, V lost 6 bases, and 4 bases had no gene match. This CDR3 comprises 15 residues. Germline V lookup: CDR1 SNHLY, CDR2 FYNNEI. CDR3 DNA sequence: TGTGCCAGCAGGGAACTAGCGGGAGACTACAATGAGCAGTTCTTC. Amino acids: CASRELAGDYNEQFF.

This clone was seen just once. V gene TRBV15 combines with J gene TRBJ1-1; no clear D gene. CDR3 length: 11 amino acids. CDR1 LNHNV and CDR2 YYDKDF come from the germline V gene (reference sequence). The V end was cut by 1 base, the J end by 5 bases, with 2 bases between. CDR3 loop: CATSRGTEAFF. The CDR3 DNA reads as TGTGCCACCAGCAGAGGAACTGAAGCTTTCTTT.

The genes are TRBV5-1 and TRBJ2-3, with 11 positions matching TRBD2. Germline assignment: CDR1 SGHRS and CDR2 YFSETQ. The V and J ends lost 4 bases and 0 bases, in that order; junction bases with no gene match: 4. There are 16 residues in the CDR3. The CDR3 bases are TGCGCCAGCAGCCCGGGACTAGCGGAAAGCACAGATACGCAGTATTTT. This sequence encodes CASSPGLAESTDTQYF.

The chain carries TRBV19 and TRBJ1-6; no definite D call. CDR3 length equals 14 residues. Germline CDR1 and CDR2: LNHDA and SQIVND (reference sequence). Trimming pared 8 bases from V and 0 bases from J, leaving 8 bases between. The CDR3 DNA is TGTGCCAGTGGAGAGAGCTCCTATAATTCACCCCTCCACTTT. It yields the protein CASGESSYNSPLHF.

This chain uses TRBV28 with TRBJ1-6, with D possibly TRBD1 on 5 matching bases. The CDR3 has 17 amino acids. With 9 bases removed from V and 2 bases from J, the gap between germline ends came to 20 bases. The V gene's germline CDR1 is MDHEN and CDR2 SYDVKM. Here the CDR3 DNA reads TGTGCCAGTACGGGGGGGAGACACGCAACCTATAATTCACCCCTCCACTTT. Its protein product is CASTGGRHATYNSPLHF.

This sequence joins TRBV21-1 and TRBJ1-5; the table's D call of TRBD1 was not tested on the DNA. TRBV21-1 is shown as a pseudogene. The CDR3 runs to 14 residues. The CDR3 DNA follows: TGTGCCAGCATCGAGGACAGGACTAATCAGCCCCAGCATTTT. It specifies CASIEDRTNQPQHF.

The chain joins TRBV28 to TRBJ1-5; no clear D. Germline CDR1 is MDHEN and CDR2 is SYDVKM. V was cut by 2 bases and J by 9 bases, with 11 bases left in between. There are 13 residues in the CDR3. CDR3 sequence reads: CASSLPGDRPQHF. CDR3 in DNA: TGTGCCAGCAGTTTACCGGGTGATAGGCCCCAGCATTTT. Based on the CDR3 plus reference TRBV28 and TRBJ1-5, the full variable domain is DVKVTQSSRYLVKRTGEKVFLECVQDMDHENMFWYRQDPGLGLRLIYFSYDVKMKEKGDIPEGYSVSREKKERFSLILESASTNQTSMYLCASSLPGDRPQHFGDGTRLSIL.

The V and J genes are TRBV5-1 and TRBJ1-4; D perhaps matches TRBD1 (6 bases). Between the trimmed V and J ends, which lost 4 bases and 5 bases, there was a span of 18 bases. Germline V gives CDR1 SGHRS, CDR2 YFSETQ. The CDR3 consists of 16 residues. CDR3 sequence (DNA): TGCGCCAGCAGCCCCAGGGTAGAAACAGGGAATGAAAAACTGTTTTTT. This encodes CASSPRVETGNEKLFF.

The chain is built from TRBV10-3 and TRBJ2-4, with a weak D call TRBD1 (7 bases). CDR3 length equals 18 residues. Germline V gene sequence: CDR1 ENHRY, CDR2 SYGVKD. V dropped 0 bases and J dropped 1 base, with 16 bases sitting between them. The CDR3 here is CAISESYGRGVAKNIQYF. The CDR3 DNA follows: TGTGCCATCAGTGAGTCGTATGGCAGGGGGGTTGCCAAAAACATTCAGTACTTC.

The genes are TRBV27 and TRBJ2-7, with TRBD2 as a possible D gene (6 bases). The germline V and J ends were trimmed by 3 bases and 3 bases, with 9 bases remaining between them. The CDR3 length is 13 residues. The germline CDR1 and CDR2 sequences are MNHEY and SMNVEV (reference sequence). The CDR3 DNA reads as TGTGCCAGCAGTTTGGTGGGGGGCTACGAGCAGTACTTC. Translated: CASSLVGGYEQYF.

Comment on this clone: This may come from a read error, since a much larger clone is one base off. Other DNA sequences within the sample encode an identical CDR3. The chain has TRBV27 and TRBJ1-3, with unresolved D. V was clipped by 2 bases and J by 4 bases, with 0 bases between them. From germline, CDR1 is MNHEY and CDR2 SMNVEV (reference sequence). CDR3 length: 11 residues. This CDR3 is CASSLGNTIYF. The CDR3 DNA is TGTGCCAGCAGTTTAGGAAACACCATATATTTT.

This chain uses TRBV6-1 with TRBJ1-5, with a weak D call TRBD1 (5 bases). The CDR3 spans 15 residues. Germline CDR1 reads MNHNS; CDR2 reads SASEGT. Trimming took off 3 bases at V and 4 bases at J, with 13 bases between the two ends. The CDR3 DNA sequence: TGTGCCAGCAGTGAGCCAGTCTGGGGGAATCAGCCCCAGCATTTT. Protein sequence: CASSEPVWGNQPQHF.

The chain combines TRBV7-3 with TRBJ2-1, with D unresolved. This CDR3 has 15 residues. V lost 1 base to trimming and J lost 0 bases, with 7 bases between them. Germline CDR1 and CDR2: SGHTA and FQGTGA. The CDR3 reads CASSLIPLSYNEQFF. The CDR3 coding sequence is TGTGCCAGCAGCTTAATCCCCCTCTCCTACAATGAGCAGTTCTTC.